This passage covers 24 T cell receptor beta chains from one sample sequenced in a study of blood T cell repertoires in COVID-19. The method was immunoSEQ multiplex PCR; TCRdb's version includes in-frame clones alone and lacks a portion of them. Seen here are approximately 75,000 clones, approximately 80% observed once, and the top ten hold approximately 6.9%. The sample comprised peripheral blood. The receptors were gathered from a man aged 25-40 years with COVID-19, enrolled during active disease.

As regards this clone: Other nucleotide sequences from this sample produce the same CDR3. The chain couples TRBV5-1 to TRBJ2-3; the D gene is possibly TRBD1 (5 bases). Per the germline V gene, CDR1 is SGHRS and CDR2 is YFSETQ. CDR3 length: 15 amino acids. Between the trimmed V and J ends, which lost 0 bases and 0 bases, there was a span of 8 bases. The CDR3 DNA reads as TGCGCCAGCAGCTTGGGACAGACTAGCACAGATACGCAGTATTTT. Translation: CASSLGQTSTDTQYF.

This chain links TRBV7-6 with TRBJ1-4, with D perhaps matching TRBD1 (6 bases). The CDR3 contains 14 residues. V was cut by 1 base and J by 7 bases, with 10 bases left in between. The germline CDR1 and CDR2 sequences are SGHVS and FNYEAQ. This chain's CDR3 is CASSLEGGSEKLFF. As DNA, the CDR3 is TGTGCCAGCAGCTTAGAGGGGGGGAGTGAAAAACTGTTTTTT. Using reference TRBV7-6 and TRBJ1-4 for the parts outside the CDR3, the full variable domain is GAGVSQSPRYKVTKRGQDVALRCDPISGHVSLYWYRQALGQGPEFLTYFNYEAQQDKSGLPNDRFSAERPEGSISTLTIQRTEQRDSAMYRCASSLEGGSEKLFFGSGTQLSVL.

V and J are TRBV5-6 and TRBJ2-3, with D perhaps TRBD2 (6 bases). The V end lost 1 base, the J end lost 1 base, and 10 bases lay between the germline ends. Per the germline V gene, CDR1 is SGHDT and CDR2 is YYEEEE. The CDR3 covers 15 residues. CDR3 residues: CASSLPGGGTDTQYF. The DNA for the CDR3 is TGTGCCAGCAGCTTGCCGGGCGGGGGCACAGATACGCAGTATTTT.

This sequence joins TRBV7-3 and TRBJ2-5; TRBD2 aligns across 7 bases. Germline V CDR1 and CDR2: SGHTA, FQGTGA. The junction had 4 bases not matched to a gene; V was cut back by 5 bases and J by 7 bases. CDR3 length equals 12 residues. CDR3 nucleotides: TGTGCCAGCAGCACGCGCGGGGGGACCCAGTACTTC. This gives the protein CASSTRGGTQYF.

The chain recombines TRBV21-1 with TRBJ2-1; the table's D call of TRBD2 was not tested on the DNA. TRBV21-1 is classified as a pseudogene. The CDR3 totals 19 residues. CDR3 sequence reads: CASSKHSGRAQIPYNEQFF. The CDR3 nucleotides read TGTGCCAGCAGCAAACATAGCGGGAGGGCCCAAATACCCTACAATGAGCAGTTCTTC.

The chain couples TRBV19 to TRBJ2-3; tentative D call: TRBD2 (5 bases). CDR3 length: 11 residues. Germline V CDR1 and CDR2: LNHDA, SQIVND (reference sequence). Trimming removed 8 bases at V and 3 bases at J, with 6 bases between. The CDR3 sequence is CASGGTDTQYF. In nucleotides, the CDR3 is TGTGCCAGTGGCGGGACAGATACGCAGTATTTT.

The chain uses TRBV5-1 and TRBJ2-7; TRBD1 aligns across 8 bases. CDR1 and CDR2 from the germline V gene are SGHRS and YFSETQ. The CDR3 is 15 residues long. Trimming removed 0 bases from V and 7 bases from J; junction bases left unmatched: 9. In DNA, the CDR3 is TGCGCCAGCAGCTTGGACGGGACAGGTACTCGGGAGCAGTACTTC. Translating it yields CASSLDGTGTREQYF.

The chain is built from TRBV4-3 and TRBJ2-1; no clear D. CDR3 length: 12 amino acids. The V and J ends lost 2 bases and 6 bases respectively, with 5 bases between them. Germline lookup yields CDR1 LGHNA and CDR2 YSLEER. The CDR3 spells CASSQRGNEQFF. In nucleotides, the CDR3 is TGCGCCAGCAGCCAAAGAGGCAATGAGCAGTTCTTC.

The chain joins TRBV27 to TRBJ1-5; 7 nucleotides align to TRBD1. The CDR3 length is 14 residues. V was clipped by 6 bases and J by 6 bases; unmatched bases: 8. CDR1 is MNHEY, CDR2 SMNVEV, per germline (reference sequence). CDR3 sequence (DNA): TGTGCCAGCAGCGTGACAGGGCGTACTCAGCCCCAGCATTTT. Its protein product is CASSVTGRTQPQHF.

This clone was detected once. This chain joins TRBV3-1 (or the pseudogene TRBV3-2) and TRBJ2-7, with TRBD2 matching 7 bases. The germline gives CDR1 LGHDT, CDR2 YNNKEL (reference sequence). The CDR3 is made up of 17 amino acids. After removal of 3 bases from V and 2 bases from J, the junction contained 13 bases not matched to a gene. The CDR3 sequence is CASSQDTTLAVPYEQYF. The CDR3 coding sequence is TGTGCCAGCAGCCAGGATACGACCCTAGCGGTCCCCTACGAGCAGTACTTC.

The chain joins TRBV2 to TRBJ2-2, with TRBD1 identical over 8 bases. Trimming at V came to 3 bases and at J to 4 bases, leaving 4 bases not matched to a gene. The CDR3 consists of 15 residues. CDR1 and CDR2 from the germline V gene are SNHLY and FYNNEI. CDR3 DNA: TGTGCCAGCAGTGACCCAGGGGGCGTCACCGGGGAGCTGTTTTTT. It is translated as CASSDPGGVTGELFF.

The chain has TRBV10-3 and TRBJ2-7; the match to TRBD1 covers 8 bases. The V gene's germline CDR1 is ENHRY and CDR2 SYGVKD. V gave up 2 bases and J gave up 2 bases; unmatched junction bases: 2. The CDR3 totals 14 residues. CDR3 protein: CAISERTGTYEQYF. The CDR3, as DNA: TGTGCCATCAGTGAGCGGACAGGGACCTACGAGCAGTACTTC.

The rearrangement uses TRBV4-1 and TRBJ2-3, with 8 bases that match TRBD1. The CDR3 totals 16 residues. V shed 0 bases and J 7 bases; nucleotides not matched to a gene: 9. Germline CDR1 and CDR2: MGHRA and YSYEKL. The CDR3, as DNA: TGCGCCAGCAGCCAAGACGGACAGGGAGTCGTAAATACGCAGTATTTT. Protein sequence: CASSQDGQGVVNTQYF.

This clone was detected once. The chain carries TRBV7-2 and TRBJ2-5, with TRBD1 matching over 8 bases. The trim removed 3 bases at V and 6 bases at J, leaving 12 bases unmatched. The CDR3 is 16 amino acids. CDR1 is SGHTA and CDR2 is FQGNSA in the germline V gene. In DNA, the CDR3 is TGTGCCAGCAGCTTCTCCCACCTACAGGGGGTAAAGACCCAGTACTTC. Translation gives CASSFSHLQGVKTQYF.

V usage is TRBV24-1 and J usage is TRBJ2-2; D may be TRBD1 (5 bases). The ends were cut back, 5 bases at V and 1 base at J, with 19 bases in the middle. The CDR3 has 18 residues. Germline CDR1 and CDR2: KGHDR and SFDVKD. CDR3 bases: TGTGCCACCAGTGGTACCCCAGGAAGGACAAAGAACACCGGGGAGCTGTTTTTT. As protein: CATSGTPGRTKNTGELFF.

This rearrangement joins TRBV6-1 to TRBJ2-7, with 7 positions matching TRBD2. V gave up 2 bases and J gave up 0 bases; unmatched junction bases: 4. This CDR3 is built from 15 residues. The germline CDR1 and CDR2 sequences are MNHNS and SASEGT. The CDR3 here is CASSEQGGSSYEQYF. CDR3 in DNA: TGTGCCAGCAGTGAACAGGGCGGGAGCTCCTACGAGCAGTACTTC.

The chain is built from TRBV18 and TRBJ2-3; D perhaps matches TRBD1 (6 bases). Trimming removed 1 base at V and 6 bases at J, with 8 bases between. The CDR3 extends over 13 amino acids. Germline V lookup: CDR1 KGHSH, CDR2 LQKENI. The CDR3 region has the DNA TGTGCCAGCTCACCACAGCAGGGGGATACGCAGTATTTT. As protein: CASSPQQGDTQYF.

The CDR3 region has the DNA TGTGCCAGCAGCTTAGGAGGTAGGGAGGAGAATGAAGCTTTCTTT. Its translation is CASSLGGREENEAFF. This sequence joins TRBV7-2 and TRBJ1-1; D is undetermined. The germline V gene has CDR1 SGHTA and CDR2 FQGNSA. V lost 1 base and J 7 bases, leaving 16 bases between the germline ends. CDR3 size: 15 residues.

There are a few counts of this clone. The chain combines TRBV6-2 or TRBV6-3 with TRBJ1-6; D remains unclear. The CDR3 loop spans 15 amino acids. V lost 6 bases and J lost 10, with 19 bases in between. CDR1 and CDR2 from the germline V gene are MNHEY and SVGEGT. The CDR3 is CASSPTSRTGSPLHF. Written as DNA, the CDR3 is TGTGCCAGCAGCCCTACATCCCGCACGGGATCACCCCTCCACTTT.

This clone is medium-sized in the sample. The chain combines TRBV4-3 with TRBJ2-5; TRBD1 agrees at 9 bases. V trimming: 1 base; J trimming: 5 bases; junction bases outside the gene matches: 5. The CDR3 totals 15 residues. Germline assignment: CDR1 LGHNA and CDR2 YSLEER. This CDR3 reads CASSQGTGDLETQYF. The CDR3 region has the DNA TGCGCCAGCAGCCAAGGGACAGGGGATTTGGAGACCCAGTACTTC.

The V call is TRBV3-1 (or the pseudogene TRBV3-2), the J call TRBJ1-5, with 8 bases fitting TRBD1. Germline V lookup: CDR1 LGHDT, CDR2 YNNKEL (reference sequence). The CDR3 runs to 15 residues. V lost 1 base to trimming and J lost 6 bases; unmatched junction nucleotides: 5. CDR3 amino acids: CASSQAGQGGQPQHF. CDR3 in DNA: TGTGCCAGCAGCCAAGCTGGACAGGGAGGTCAGCCCCAGCATTTT.

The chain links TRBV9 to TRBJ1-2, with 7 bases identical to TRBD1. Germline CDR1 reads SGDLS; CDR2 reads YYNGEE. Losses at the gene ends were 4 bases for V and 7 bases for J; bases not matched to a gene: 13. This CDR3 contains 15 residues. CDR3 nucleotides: TGTGCCAGCAGCCCTGGGGCAGGGGGGCCTGGTGGCTACACCTTC. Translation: CASSPGAGGPGGYTF. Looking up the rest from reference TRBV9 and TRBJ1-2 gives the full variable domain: DSGVTQTPKHLITATGQRVTLRCSPRSGDLSVYWYQQSLDQGLQFLIQYYNGEERAKGNILERFSAQQFPDLHSELNLSSLELGDSALYFCASSPGAGGPGGYTFGSGTRLTVV.

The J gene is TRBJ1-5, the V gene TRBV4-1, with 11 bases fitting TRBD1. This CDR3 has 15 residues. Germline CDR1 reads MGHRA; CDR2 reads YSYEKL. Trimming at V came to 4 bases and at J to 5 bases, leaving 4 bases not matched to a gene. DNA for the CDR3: TGCGCCAGCAGCCGCGGACAGGGGGCACATCAGCCCCAGCATTTT. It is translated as CASSRGQGAHQPQHF.

The CDR3 coding sequence is TGTGCCAGCTCACCACCTTTAGCGGTCACAGATACGCAGTATTTT. It codes for CASSPPLAVTDTQYF. The gene calls are TRBV18 and TRBJ2-3, with D possibly being TRBD2 (6 bases). V was shortened by 0 bases and J by 2 bases, with 9 bases between the two germline ends. Germline V gene sequence: CDR1 KGHSH, CDR2 LQKENI. The CDR3 totals 15 residues.